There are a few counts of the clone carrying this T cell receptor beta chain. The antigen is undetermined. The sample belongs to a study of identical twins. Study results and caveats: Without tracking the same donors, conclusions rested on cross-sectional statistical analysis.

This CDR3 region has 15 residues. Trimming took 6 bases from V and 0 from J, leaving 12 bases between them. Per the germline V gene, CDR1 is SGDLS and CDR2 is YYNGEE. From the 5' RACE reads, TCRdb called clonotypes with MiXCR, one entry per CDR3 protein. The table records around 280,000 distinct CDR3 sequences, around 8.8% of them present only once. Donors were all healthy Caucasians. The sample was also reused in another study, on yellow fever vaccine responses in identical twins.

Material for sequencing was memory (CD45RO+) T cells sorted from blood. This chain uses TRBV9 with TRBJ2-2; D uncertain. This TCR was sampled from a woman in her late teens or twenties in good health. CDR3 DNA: TGTGCCAGCACTTCAAAGGCGGCGAACACCGGGGAGCTGTTTTTT. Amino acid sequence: CASTSKAANTGELFF.